These T cell receptor beta chains were read from a single sample in a study of blood T cells in healthy people across ages. TCRdb ran MiXCR on the 5' RACE reads and lists one entry per CDR3 protein. The sample consists of 750,000 to 1,000,000 distinct CDR3 sequences, around 29% of them appearing once. These data also featured in a second study, about T cells of mothers and their children.

The sample was blood. These receptors were collected from a woman between 40 and 50 years old in good health. The CDR3 runs from the conserved cysteine through the conserved F or W.

>TRBV5-4
CASRDLGAHGYTFGSGTKNIQYF
>TRBV9
CASSVDKGLAKNIQYF
>TRBV18
CASSPTGPGANVLTF
>TRBV7-2
CASSASSYNEQYF
>TRBV5-1
CASSKWDREYEQYF
>TRBV30
CAWSYGGLGETQYF
>TRBV5-5
CASTTGYTDTQYF
>TRBV6-2/TRBV6-3
CASIPHLNTEAFF
>TRBV11-2
CASSVQTGTYPAEQYF
>TRBV27
CASSLDSVGDTQYF
>TRBV15
CATSRATTGFYNEQFF
>TRBV28
CASSFLGGEPTDTQYF
>TRBV30
CAWSSGGPYEQYF
>TRBV18
CASSPNLGEQAFF
>TRBV12-3/TRBV12-4
CASSAHLGVGNQPQHF
>TRBV19
CASRRQGGYNEQFF
>TRBV20-1
CSARVAGVSCEQYF
>TRBV7-2
CASSKIVADTQYF
>TRBV19
CASKGEQGWDTEAFF
>TRBV15
CATERGGHPETQYF
>TRBV7-8
CASSAGWGANVLTF
>TRBV9
CASSVALLAGGPNEQFF
>TRBV5-1
CASSLAPDNYGYTF
>TRBV9
CASSVQAGPYEQYF
>TRBV7-9
CASSLAGEDTDTQYF
>TRBV28
CASSPGGGHEQFF
>TRBV7-9
CVSSLATGWTGELFF
>TRBV7-9
CASSSGNSGANVLTF